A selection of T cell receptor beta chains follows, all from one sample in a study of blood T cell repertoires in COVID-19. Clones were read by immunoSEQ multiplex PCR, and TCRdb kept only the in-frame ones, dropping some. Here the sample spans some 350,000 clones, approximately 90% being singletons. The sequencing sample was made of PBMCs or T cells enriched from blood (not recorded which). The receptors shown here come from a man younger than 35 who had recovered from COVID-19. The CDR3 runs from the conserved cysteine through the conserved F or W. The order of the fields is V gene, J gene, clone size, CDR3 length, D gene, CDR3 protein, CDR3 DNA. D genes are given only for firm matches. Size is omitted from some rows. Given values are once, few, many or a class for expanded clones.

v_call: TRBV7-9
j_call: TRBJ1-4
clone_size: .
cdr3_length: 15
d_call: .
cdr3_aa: CASSLGRASDEKLFF
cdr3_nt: TGTGCCAGCAGCTTAGGCAGGGCATCGGATGAAAAACTGTTTTTT

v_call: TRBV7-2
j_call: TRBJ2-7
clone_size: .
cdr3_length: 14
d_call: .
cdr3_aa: CASSLDPGSYEQYF
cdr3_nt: TGTGCCAGCAGCTTAGATCCAGGTAGCTACGAGCAGTACTTC

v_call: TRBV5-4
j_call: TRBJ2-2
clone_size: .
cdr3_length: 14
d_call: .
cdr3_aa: CASRAGINTGELFF
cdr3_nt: TGTGCCAGCAGGGCGGGGATCAACACCGGGGAGCTGTTTTTT

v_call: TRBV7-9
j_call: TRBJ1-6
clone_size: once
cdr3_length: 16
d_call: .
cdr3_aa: CASSLPNTGYNSPLHF
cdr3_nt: TGTGCCAGCAGCTTACCAAACACAGGGTATAATTCACCCCTCCACTTT

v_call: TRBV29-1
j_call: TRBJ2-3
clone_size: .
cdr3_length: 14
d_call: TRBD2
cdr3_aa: CSFATLAGTDTQYF
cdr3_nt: TGCAGCTTTGCAACACTAGCGGGCACAGATACGCAGTATTTT

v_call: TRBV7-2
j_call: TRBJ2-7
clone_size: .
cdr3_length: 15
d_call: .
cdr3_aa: CASSSWIGGAYEQYF
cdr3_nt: TGTGCCAGCAGCTCCTGGATCGGGGGAGCCTACGAGCAGTACTTC

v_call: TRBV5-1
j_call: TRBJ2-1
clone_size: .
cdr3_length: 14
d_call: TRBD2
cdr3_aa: CASMLAGGNNEQFF
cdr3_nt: TGCGCCAGTATGTTAGCGGGGGGGAACAATGAGCAGTTCTTC

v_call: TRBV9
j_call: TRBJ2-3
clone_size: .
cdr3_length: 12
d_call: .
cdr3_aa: CASSAQTDTQYF
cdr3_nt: TGTGCCAGCAGCGCCCAAACAGATACGCAGTATTTT

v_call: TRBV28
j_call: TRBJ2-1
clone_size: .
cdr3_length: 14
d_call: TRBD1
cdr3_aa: CASSQGTGVNEQFF
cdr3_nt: TGTGCCAGCTCCCAGGGGACAGGGGTCAATGAGCAGTTCTTC

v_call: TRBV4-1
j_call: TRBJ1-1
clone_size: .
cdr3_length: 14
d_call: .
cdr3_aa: CASSQGQALNEAFF
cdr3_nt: TGCGCCAGCAGCCAAGGGCAGGCTCTGAATGAAGCTTTCTTT

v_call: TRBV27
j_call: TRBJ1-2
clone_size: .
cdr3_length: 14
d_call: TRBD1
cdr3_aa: CASTKAGGSVGYTF
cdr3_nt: TGTGCCAGCACTAAGGCAGGGGGCTCCGTCGGCTACACCTTC

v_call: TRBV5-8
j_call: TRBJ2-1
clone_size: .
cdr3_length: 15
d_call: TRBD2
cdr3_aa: CASLTSGRARDEQFF
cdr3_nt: TGTGCCAGCCTTACTAGCGGGAGGGCCCGCGATGAGCAGTTCTTC

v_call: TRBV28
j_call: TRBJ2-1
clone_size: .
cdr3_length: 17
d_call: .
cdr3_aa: CASSWGDRRPSYNEQFF
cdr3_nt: TGTGCCAGCAGCTGGGGGGACAGAAGACCTTCCTACAATGAGCAGTTCTTC

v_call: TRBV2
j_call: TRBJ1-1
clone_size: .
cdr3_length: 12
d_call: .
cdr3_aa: CASSGLTEEAFF
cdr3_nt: TGTGCCAGCAGTGGATTGACAGAGGAAGCTTTCTTT

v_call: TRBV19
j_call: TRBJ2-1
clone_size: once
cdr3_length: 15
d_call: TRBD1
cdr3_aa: CASSMRQGSYNEQFF
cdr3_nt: TGTGCCAGTAGTATGCGACAGGGCTCCTACAATGAGCAGTTCTTC

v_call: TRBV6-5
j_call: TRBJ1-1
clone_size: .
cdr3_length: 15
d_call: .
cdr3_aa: CASSPLETVNTEAFF
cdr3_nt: TGTGCCAGCAGTCCGTTGGAGACTGTGAACACTGAAGCTTTCTTT

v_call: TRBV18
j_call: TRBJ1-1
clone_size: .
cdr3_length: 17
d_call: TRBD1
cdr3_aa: CASSIYAQGAEYTEAFF
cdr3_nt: TGTGCCAGCTCAATCTATGCACAGGGGGCTGAATACACTGAAGCTTTCTTT

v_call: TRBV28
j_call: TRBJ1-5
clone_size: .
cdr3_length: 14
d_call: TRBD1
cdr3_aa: CASSSGQGNQPQHF
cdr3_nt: TGTGCCAGCAGTTCAGGACAGGGCAATCAGCCCCAGCATTTT

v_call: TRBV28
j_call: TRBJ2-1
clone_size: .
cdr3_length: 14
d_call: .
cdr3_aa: CASTDYSSYNEQFF
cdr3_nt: TGTGCCAGCACTGACTATAGCTCCTACAATGAGCAGTTCTTC

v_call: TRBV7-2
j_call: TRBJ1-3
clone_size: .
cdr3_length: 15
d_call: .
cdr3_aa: CASSSLTVSGNTIYF
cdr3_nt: TGTGCCAGCAGCTCCCTAACGGTCTCTGGAAACACCATATATTTT

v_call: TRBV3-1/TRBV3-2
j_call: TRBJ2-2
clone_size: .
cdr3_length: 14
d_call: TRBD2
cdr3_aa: CASLAGASHGELFF
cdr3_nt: TGTGCCAGTCTAGCGGGGGCCTCCCACGGGGAGCTGTTTTTT

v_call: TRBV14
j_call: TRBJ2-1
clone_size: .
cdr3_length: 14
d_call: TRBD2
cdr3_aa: CASSQTSGGGEQFF
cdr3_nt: TGTGCCAGCAGCCAGACTAGCGGGGGAGGTGAGCAGTTCTTC

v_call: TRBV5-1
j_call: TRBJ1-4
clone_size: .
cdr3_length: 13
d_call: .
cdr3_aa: CASSLTGNEKLFF
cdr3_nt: TGCGCCAGCAGCTTGACAGGGAATGAAAAACTGTTTTTT

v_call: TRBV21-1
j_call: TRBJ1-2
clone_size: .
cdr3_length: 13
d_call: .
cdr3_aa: CASSTRQGEGYTF
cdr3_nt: TGTGCCAGCAGCACCCGACAGGGGGAAGGCTACACCTTC

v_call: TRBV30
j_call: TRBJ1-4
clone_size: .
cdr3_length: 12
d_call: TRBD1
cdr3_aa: CAWSVRGRKLFF
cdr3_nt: TGTGCCTGGAGTGTGAGGGGGCGCAAACTGTTTTTT

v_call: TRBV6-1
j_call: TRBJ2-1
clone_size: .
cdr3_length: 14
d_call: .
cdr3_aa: CASSEALEGGEQFF
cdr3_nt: TGTGCCAGCAGTGAAGCGCTTGAAGGGGGTGAGCAGTTCTTC

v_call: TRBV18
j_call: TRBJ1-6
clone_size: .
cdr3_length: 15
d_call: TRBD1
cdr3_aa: CASSPTGGDNSPLHF
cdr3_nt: TGTGCCAGCTCACCGACAGGGGGCGATAATTCACCCCTCCACTTT

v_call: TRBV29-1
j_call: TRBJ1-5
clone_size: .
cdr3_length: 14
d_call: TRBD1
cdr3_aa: CSVATGGVDQPQHF
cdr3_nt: TGCAGCGTGGCGACAGGGGGCGTCGATCAGCCCCAGCATTTT

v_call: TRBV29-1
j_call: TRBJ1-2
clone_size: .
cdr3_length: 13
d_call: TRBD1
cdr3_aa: CSVGTGVNYGYTF
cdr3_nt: TGCAGCGTGGGAACAGGGGTAAACTATGGCTACACCTTC

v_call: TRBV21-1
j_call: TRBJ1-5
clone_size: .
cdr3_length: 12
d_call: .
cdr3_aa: CARRGYNQPQHF
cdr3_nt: TGTGCGCGGCGAGGGTACAATCAGCCCCAGCATTTT

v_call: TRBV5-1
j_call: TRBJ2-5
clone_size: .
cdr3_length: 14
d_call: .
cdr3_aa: CASSSTGIQETQYF
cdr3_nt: TGCGCCAGCAGCTCCACAGGTATACAAGAGACCCAGTACTTC

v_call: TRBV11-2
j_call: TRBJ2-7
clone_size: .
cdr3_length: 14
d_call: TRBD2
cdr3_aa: CASSFGTSGTKQYF
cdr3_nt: TGTGCCAGCAGCTTTGGGACTAGCGGGACAAAGCAGTACTTC

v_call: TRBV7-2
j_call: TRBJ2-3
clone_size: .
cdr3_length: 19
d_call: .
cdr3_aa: CASSLAGGQGRSSTDTQYF
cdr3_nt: TGTGCCAGCAGCTTAGCAGGCGGACAAGGGCGATCAAGCACAGATACGCAGTATTTT

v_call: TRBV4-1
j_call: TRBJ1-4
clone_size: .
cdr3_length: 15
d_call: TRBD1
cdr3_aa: CASSLLGTASEKLFF
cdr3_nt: TGCGCCAGCAGCCTCCTCGGGACAGCCTCCGAAAAACTGTTTTTT

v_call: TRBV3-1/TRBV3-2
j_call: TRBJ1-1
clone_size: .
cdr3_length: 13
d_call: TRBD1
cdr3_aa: CASSQGGRGEAFF
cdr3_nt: TGTGCCAGCAGCCAAGGCGGCAGGGGGGAAGCTTTCTTT

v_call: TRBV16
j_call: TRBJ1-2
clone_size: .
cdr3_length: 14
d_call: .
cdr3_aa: CASSPPSGGLGYTF
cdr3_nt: TGTGCCAGCAGCCCCCCCTCTGGGGGCCTTGGCTACACCTTC

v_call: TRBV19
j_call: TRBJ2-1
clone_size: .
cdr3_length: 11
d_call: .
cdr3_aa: CATRSYNEQFF
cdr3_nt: TGTGCCACCCGTAGTTACAATGAGCAGTTCTTC

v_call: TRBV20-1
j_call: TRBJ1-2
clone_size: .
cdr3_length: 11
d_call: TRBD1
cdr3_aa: CSARTGYGYTF
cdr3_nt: TGCAGTGCCCGGACAGGGTACGGCTACACCTTC

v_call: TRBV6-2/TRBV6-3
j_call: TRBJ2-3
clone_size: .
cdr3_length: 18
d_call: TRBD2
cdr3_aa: CASSSSPLLAGAEDTQYF
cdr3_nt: TGTGCCAGCAGTTCCTCTCCCCTACTAGCGGGAGCAGAGGATACGCAGTATTTT

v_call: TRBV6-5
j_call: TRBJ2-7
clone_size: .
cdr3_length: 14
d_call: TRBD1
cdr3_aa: CASSNRQGRDEQYF
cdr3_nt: TGTGCCAGCAGTAACAGACAGGGGCGCGACGAGCAGTACTTC

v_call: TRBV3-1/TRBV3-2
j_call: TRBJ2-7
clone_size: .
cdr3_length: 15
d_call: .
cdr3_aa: CASSQAQQGGNEQYF
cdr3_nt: TGTGCCAGCAGCCAAGCGCAACAGGGTGGCAACGAGCAGTACTTC

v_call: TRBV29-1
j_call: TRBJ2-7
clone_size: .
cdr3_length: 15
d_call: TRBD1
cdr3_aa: CSVEEPGTGLYEQYF
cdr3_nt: TGCAGCGTTGAAGAACCCGGGACAGGGCTCTACGAGCAGTACTTC

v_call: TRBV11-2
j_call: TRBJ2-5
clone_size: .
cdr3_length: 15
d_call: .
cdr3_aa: CASSLGNRDRETQYF
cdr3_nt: TGTGCCAGCAGCTTAGGGAACAGGGACCGAGAGACCCAGTACTTC

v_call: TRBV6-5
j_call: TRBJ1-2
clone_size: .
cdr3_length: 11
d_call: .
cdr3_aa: CASSSLHGYTF
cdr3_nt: TGTGCCAGCAGCTCTCTACATGGCTACACCTTC

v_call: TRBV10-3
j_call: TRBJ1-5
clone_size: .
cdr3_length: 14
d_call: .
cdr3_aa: CAISEQWGNQPQHF
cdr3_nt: TGTGCCATCAGTGAACAGTGGGGCAATCAGCCCCAGCATTTT

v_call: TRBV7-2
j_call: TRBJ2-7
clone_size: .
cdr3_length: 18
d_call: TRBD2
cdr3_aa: CASSPQGSSGGLKYEQYF
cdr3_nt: TGTGCCAGCAGCCCCCAAGGGAGTAGCGGGGGGCTAAAGTACGAGCAGTACTTC